One sample yielded the 17 T cell receptor beta chains listed below, sequenced in a study of T cell clonotyping in hematopoietic cell transplantation. The repertoire was sequenced with immunoSEQ multiplex PCR; TCRdb's copy has only in-frame clones and lacks some. The data show 15,000 to 20,000 clones, about 83% seen once. Material: PBMCs, obtained 100 days after allogeneic stem cell transplant. The receptors here all came from a male patient aged 60-69 years who had an allogeneic stem cell transplant from a related donor, so the T cells may come from the graft donor. Some clones in this sample may be carry-over from other donors' samples.

This clone was observed a single time. The V call is TRBV5-4, the J call TRBJ2-7; TRBD2 matches 14 bases. V dropped 4 bases and J dropped 4; count of bases not matched to a gene: 10. The CDR3 has 17 residues. The germline V gene encodes CDR1 SGHNT and CDR2 YYREEE (reference sequence). The chain's CDR3 is CASSKGTSGGQKYEQYF. The CDR3 DNA follows: TGTGCCAGCAGCAAGGGGACTAGCGGGGGCCAAAAATACGAGCAGTACTTC.

The chain recombines TRBV7-9 with TRBJ1-1, with D uncertain. Per the germline V gene, CDR1 is SEHNR and CDR2 is FQNEAQ (reference sequence). Trimming took 1 base from V and 3 from J, leaving 6 bases between them. CDR3 size: 13 residues. CDR3 region: CASSLESDTEAFF. The CDR3 DNA is TGTGCCAGCAGCTTAGAGTCAGACACTGAAGCTTTCTTT.

The CDR3 loop reads CASSLQGSEKLFF. DNA for the CDR3: TGCGCCAGCAGCTTGCAGGGGTCTGAAAAACTGTTTTTT. The rearrangement links TRBV5-1 to TRBJ1-4; D perhaps matches TRBD1 (6 bases). Germline V CDR1 and CDR2: SGHRS, YFSETQ. V shed 1 base and J shed 7 bases, with 8 bases lying between them. This CDR3 spans 13 amino acids. Filled out from reference TRBV5-1 and TRBJ1-4, the complete variable domain reads KAGVTQTPRYLIKTRGQQVTLSCSPISGHRSVSWYQQTPGQGLQFLFEYFSETQRNKGNFPGRFSGRQFSNSRSEMNVSTLELGDSALYLCASSLQGSEKLFFGSGTQLSVL.

J is TRBJ2-3 and V is TRBV6-1; 9 bases are a match to TRBD2. The germline V gene encodes CDR1 MNHNS and CDR2 SASEGT. This CDR3 spans 14 amino acids. With V trimmed by 6 bases and J by 1 base, 2 bases remained unmatched. The CDR3: CASRVAGGTDTQYF. CDR3 coding DNA: TGTGCCAGCAGGGTAGCGGGGGGCACAGATACGCAGTATTTT.

J is TRBJ2-2 and V is TRBV28, with 12 bases identical to TRBD2. The CDR3 has 15 residues. The V gene's germline CDR1 is MDHEN and CDR2 SYDVKM. Unmatched junction bases numbered 3, after V lost 7 bases and J lost 3 bases. CDR3 sequence reads: CASKTSGGYTGELFF. The CDR3 coding sequence is TGTGCCAGCAAGACTAGCGGGGGATACACCGGGGAGCTGTTTTTT.

The chain recombines TRBV20-1 with TRBJ1-5, with D maybe TRBD1 (5 bases). There are 11 residues in the CDR3. V lost 5 bases, J lost 6 bases, and 8 bases lay in between. CDR1 and CDR2 (germline): DFQATT, SNEGSKA (reference sequence). This CDR3 is CSAGGAQPQHF. The CDR3 nucleotides read TGCAGTGCTGGGGGAGCTCAGCCCCAGCATTTT.

V gene TRBV5-3 combines with J gene TRBJ1-2; D ambiguous. TRBV5-3 is filed as an ORF, its function uncertain. Trimming removed 0 bases at V and 6 bases at J, with 0 bases between. This CDR3 region has 10 residues. CDR3 sequence reads: CARSLDGYTF. CDR3 bases: TGTGCCAGAAGCTTGGATGGCTACACCTTC.

This chain connects TRBV14 to TRBJ1-4; tentatively, D is TRBD1 (5 bases). CDR3 length equals 16 residues. The germline V gene has CDR1 SGHDN and CDR2 FVKESK. V was shortened by 0 bases and J by 5 bases, with 13 bases between the two germline ends. This chain's CDR3 is CASSQELGGGNEKLFF. For the CDR3, the DNA is TGTGCCAGCAGCCAAGAATTAGGTGGGGGAAATGAAAAACTGTTTTTT. Together with reference TRBV14 and TRBJ1-4, the CDR3 gives the full variable domain: EAGVTQFPSHSVIEKGQTVTLRCDPISGHDNLYWYRRVMGKEIKFLLHFVKESKQDESGMPNNRFLAERTGGTYSTLKVQPAELEDSGVYFCASSQELGGGNEKLFFGSGTQLSVL.

This chain's CDR3 is CATGGPSSYNEQFF. Here the CDR3 DNA reads TGTGCCACAGGGGGACCAAGCTCCTACAATGAGCAGTTCTTC. The V call is TRBV19, the J call TRBJ2-1; TRBD1 matches at 7 bases. The V segment lost 10 bases and the J segment 0 bases; nucleotides outside the gene matches: 6. Germline CDR1 is LNHDA and CDR2 is SQIVND (reference sequence). The CDR3 covers 14 residues. The full variable domain, rest sourced from reference TRBV19 and TRBJ2-1, is DGGITQSPKYLFRKEGQNVTLSCEQNLNHDAMYWYRQDPGQGLRLIYYSQIVNDFQKGDIAEGYSVSREKKESFPLTVTSAQKNPTAFYLCATGGPSSYNEQFFGPGTRLTVL.

J is TRBJ2-7 and V is TRBV29-1; 8 bases line up with TRBD1. The CDR3 sequence is 14 residues long. The junction had 9 bases not matched to a gene; V was cut back by 6 bases and J by 2 bases. In germline, CDR1 is SQVTM, CDR2 ANQGSEA. The CDR3 sequence: CSVTARDRTYEQYF. The DNA of the CDR3 is TGCAGCGTCACGGCCCGGGACAGGACCTACGAGCAGTACTTC.

This clone was found a few times. This chain uses TRBV25-1 with TRBJ1-2; tentatively, D is TRBD1 (5 bases). CDR1 is MGHDK and CDR2 is SYGVNS in the germline V gene. V was trimmed by 10 bases and J by 4 bases, leaving 16 bases between them. The CDR3 is made up of 13 amino acids. The CDR3 region has the DNA TGTGCCACTCAGAGATCCGGGACCTATGGCTACACCTTC. Translated: CATQRSGTYGYTF.

This rearrangement joins TRBV6-5 to TRBJ1-2; a weak D match, TRBD1 (6 bases). Germline CDR1 reads MNHEY; CDR2 reads SVGAGI. The CDR3 has 12 amino acids. With 0 bases removed from V and 10 bases from J, the gap between germline ends came to 9 bases. The CDR3 sequence: CASSYSTGAYTF. The CDR3 DNA follows: TGTGCCAGCAGTTACTCTACGGGGGCCTACACCTTC.

This chain connects TRBV30 to TRBJ2-4; tentatively, D is TRBD1 (6 bases). The V gene lost 2 bases and the J gene lost 0 bases, with 11 bases spanning the gap. This CDR3 has 15 residues. Germline loops: CDR1 GTSNPN, CDR2 SVGIG (reference sequence). The DNA of the CDR3 is TGTGCCTGGAGTCCAGGGGAGTTAGCCAAAAACATTCAGTACTTC. It codes for CAWSPGELAKNIQYF.

V gene TRBV25-1 combines with J gene TRBJ2-5; D may be TRBD1 (6 bases). Trimming took off 1 base at V and 4 bases at J, with 10 bases between the two ends. There are 14 residues in the CDR3. Germline V gene data show CDR1 as MGHDK and CDR2 as SYGVNS. CDR3 region: CASSEFLGGETQYF. The CDR3 nucleotides read TGTGCCAGCAGTGAATTTTTAGGGGGAGAGACCCAGTACTTC.

V is TRBV7-9 and J is TRBJ1-3, with D possibly matching TRBD1 (6 bases). CDR3 length: 15 amino acids. V was pared by 5 bases and J by 0 bases, with 11 bases between. Germline V gives CDR1 SEHNR, CDR2 FQNEAQ (reference sequence). The DNA of the CDR3 is TGTGCCAGCAGCCCAAAACAGGGCTCTGGAAACACCATATATTTT. Translating it yields CASSPKQGSGNTIYF.

This rearrangement joins TRBV6-1 to TRBJ2-7, with D possibly matching TRBD2 (6 bases). There are 15 residues in the CDR3. V lost 7 bases and J lost 3, with 19 bases in between. Germline V gene lookup returns CDR1 MNHNS and CDR2 SASEGT. The DNA for the CDR3 is TGTGCCAGCAACTTAATCCGGGACTCGCTCTACGAGCAGTACTTC. It encodes CASNLIRDSLYEQYF.

The rearrangement uses TRBV19 and TRBJ2-3, with 7 bases that match TRBD1. The J segment lost 4 bases and the V segment lost 3 bases, leaving 4 bases of the junction unmatched. The germline V gene has CDR1 LNHDA and CDR2 SQIVND (reference sequence). This CDR3 is 14 amino acids long. The CDR3 DNA reads TGTGCCAGTAGTATTAGGGGGCCCGCAGATACGCAGTATTTT. This gives the protein CASSIRGPADTQYF.